These 31 T cell receptor beta chains were sequenced from one sample in a study of response to subunit inactivated influenza vaccine. TCRdb recomputed calls from the RT-PCR reads with MiXCR, one row per CDR3 protein. The table has 650,000 to 850,000 distinct CDR3 sequences, approximately 14% seen once. Sequenced here: PBMCs from blood, sampled less than 15 days before vaccination. The receptors come from a man aged 50 to 60 who received an inactivated influenza vaccine.

The chain recombines TRBV20-1 with TRBJ2-1, with TRBD2 matching 10 bases. Germline V gene lookup returns CDR1 DFQATT and CDR2 SNEGSKA (reference sequence). The CDR3 loop spans 16 amino acids. With V trimmed by 2 bases and J by 1 base, 5 bases remained unmatched. The CDR3 coding sequence is TGCAGTGCTAGACTAGCGGGAGTGGGGTCCTACAATGAGCAGTTCTTC. It codes for CSARLAGVGSYNEQFF.

This clonotype was recorded many times. The chain uses TRBV6-1 and TRBJ1-1, with unresolved D. The CDR3 covers 14 residues. The germline CDR1 and CDR2 sequences are MNHNS and SASEGT. V lost 7 bases and J 1 base, leaving 13 bases between the germline ends. The CDR3 coding sequence is TGTGCCAGCACCAACGGTTTGGGGAACACTGAAGCTTTCTTT. Protein sequence: CASTNGLGNTEAFF.

There are many counts of this clonotype. Its ends do not fully match the called genes, so a read error is possible. J is TRBJ2-5 and V is TRBV7-2; TRBD2 matches 9 bases. Germline V gene sequence: CDR1 SGHTA, CDR2 FQGNSA. The CDR3 totals 16 residues. CDR3 region: CASSLAGPQLQETQYF. CDR3 DNA: TGTGCCAGCAGCCTAGCGGGGCCACAGCTTCAAGAGACCCAGTACTTC.

This clonotype was seen only a few times. DNA of the CDR3: TGCGCCAGCAGCTACGACCAGCGATCACCCCTCCACTTT. The encoded protein is CASSYDQRSPLHF. This chain joins TRBV5-1 and TRBJ1-6; D unresolved. V gave up 3 bases and J gave up 10 bases, with 11 bases separating them. The germline V gene encodes CDR1 SGHRS and CDR2 YFSETQ. The CDR3 consists of 13 residues.

The chain is built from TRBV5-1 and TRBJ2-3, with 8 bases fitting TRBD2. Germline V gives CDR1 SGHRS, CDR2 YFSETQ. The CDR3 totals 15 residues. Trimming removed 6 bases from V and 4 bases from J; junction bases left unmatched: 10. The CDR3 here is CASKGLSGAADTQYF. The DNA for the CDR3 is TGCGCCAGCAAGGGCCTTAGCGGGGCCGCAGATACGCAGTATTTT.

V gene TRBV11-2 combines with J gene TRBJ2-1, with D perhaps matching TRBD2 (6 bases). This CDR3 has 15 amino acids. Trimming removed 5 bases at V and 8 bases at J, with 19 bases between. The germline V gene has CDR1 SGHAT and CDR2 FQNNGV. The CDR3 sequence is CASSLGGALVDEQFF. The CDR3 DNA is TGTGCCAGCAGCCTCGGCGGGGCTCTCGTCGATGAGCAGTTCTTC. Complete variable domain (other parts from reference TRBV11-2 and TRBJ2-1): EAGVAQSPRYKIIEKRQSVAFWCNPISGHATLYWYQQILGQGPKLLIQFQNNGVVDDSQLPKDRFSAERLKGVDSTLKIQPAKLEDSAVYLCASSLGGALVDEQFFGPGTRLTVL.

This clonotype showed up just a few times. The gene calls are TRBV7-6 and TRBJ2-3; 9 nucleotides align to TRBD2. Germline CDR1 SGHVS, CDR2 FNYEAQ. The V gene end was trimmed by 3 bases and the J gene end by 4 bases; junction bases not matched to a gene: 17. The CDR3 length is 19 residues. The CDR3 loop reads CASSFSTFFGGGVSDTQYF. The DNA of the CDR3 is TGTGCCAGCAGCTTTTCGACGTTCTTTGGCGGGGGGGTTTCAGATACGCAGTATTTT.

This clonotype is a singleton in its sample. This rearrangement joins TRBV14 to TRBJ2-2, with 9 nucleotides matching TRBD1. This CDR3 comprises 18 residues. Germline lookup yields CDR1 SGHDN and CDR2 FVKESK. V shed 0 bases, J shed 5 bases, and the junction held 10 bases outside the gene matches. CDR3 sequence: CASSQDWGTGRWTGELFF. DNA for the CDR3: TGTGCCAGCAGCCAAGATTGGGGGACAGGGCGGTGGACCGGGGAGCTGTTTTTT. Combining the CDR3 with reference TRBV14 and TRBJ2-2 gives the whole variable domain EAGVTQFPSHSVIEKGQTVTLRCDPISGHDNLYWYRRVMGKEIKFLLHFVKESKQDESGMPNNRFLAERTGGTYSTLKVQPAELEDSGVYFCASSQDWGTGRWTGELFFGEGSRLTVL.

This clonotype has more than one count but fewer than ten. The rearrangement joins TRBV12-3 or TRBV12-4 to TRBJ1-5; 12 nucleotides match TRBD1. This CDR3 contains 16 residues. V lost 5 bases to trimming and J lost 4 bases; unmatched junction nucleotides: 6. CDR3 DNA: TGTGCCAGCAGTCAATGGGACAGGGGGCCAAATCAGCCCCAGCATTTT. It is translated as CASSQWDRGPNQPQHF.

This clonotype has a handful of counts. This chain uses TRBV15 with TRBJ1-6, with 9 bases identical to TRBD1. Germline values: CDR1 LNHNV, CDR2 YYDKDF (reference sequence). Trimming removed 0 bases from V and 7 bases from J; junction bases left unmatched: 16. The CDR3 contains 20 residues. The CDR3 is CATSRDFAPSPGQGNSPLHF. DNA of the CDR3: TGTGCCACCAGCAGAGATTTTGCTCCCTCCCCGGGACAGGGAAATTCACCCCTCCACTTT.

The V call is TRBV29-1, the J call TRBJ2-5; no firm D call. From germline, CDR1 is SQVTM and CDR2 ANQGSEA. The CDR3 contains 11 residues. The V gene lost 6 bases and the J gene lost 2 bases, with 7 bases spanning the gap. The CDR3 bases are TGCAGCGTCCTTTTTCAAGAGACCCAGTACTTC. Translated, it gives CSVLFQETQYF.

This clonotype was seen only a few times. V gene TRBV7-2 combines with J gene TRBJ1-5; D is unclear. This CDR3 has 14 residues. Germline assignment: CDR1 SGHTA and CDR2 FQGNSA. Deletions cut 3 bases from V and 4 bases from J, with 10 bases between. In DNA form, the CDR3 reads TGTGCCAGCAGCTTCGGACCCTTAAATCAGCCCCAGCATTTT. Amino acids: CASSFGPLNQPQHF.

The V gene is TRBV7-9, the J gene TRBJ1-1; perhaps TRBD1 as D (5 bases). CDR1 is SEHNR, CDR2 FQNEAQ, per germline (reference sequence). This CDR3 contains 10 residues. Between the trimmed V and J ends, which lost 8 bases and 6 bases, there was a span of 7 bases. CDR3 amino acids: CASGGSEAFF. CDR3 coding DNA: TGTGCCAGCGGGGGGTCTGAAGCTTTCTTT.

There are a few counts of this clonotype. An end of the junction does not agree with germline; a read error may underlie this. The chain has TRBV28 and TRBJ2-2; D remains ambiguous. The CDR3 covers 10 residues. Looked up from germline, CDR1 is MDHEN and CDR2 is SYDVKM. CDR3 nucleotides: TGTGCCACCAGTACCGGGGAGCTGTTTTTT. Translating gives CATSTGELFF.

In this sample, this clonotype turned up a few times. V usage is TRBV6-5 and J usage is TRBJ1-4, with D possibly TRBD1 on 5 matching bases. Germline values: CDR1 MNHEY, CDR2 SVGAGI. This CDR3 is 15 amino acids long. Between the trimmed V and J ends, which lost 0 bases and 8 bases, there was a span of 13 bases. The CDR3: CASSYSRGSREKLFF. The CDR3 region has the DNA TGTGCCAGCAGTTACTCGCGGGGGAGTCGGGAAAAACTGTTTTTT.

This clonotype was counted a few times. The chain combines TRBV7-2 with TRBJ2-3; the match to TRBD1 covers 7 bases. After removal of 0 bases from V and 13 bases from J, the junction contained 4 bases not matched to a gene. The CDR3 has 12 amino acids. Looked up from germline, CDR1 is SGHTA and CDR2 is FQGNSA. The CDR3 region has the DNA TGTGCCAGCAGCTTAGCCCAGGGGGAAAAGTATTTT. As protein: CASSLAQGEKYF.

This clonotype came up a few times. This chain uses TRBV7-8 with TRBJ2-1; 9 nucleotides agree with TRBD2. Germline assignment: CDR1 SGHVS and CDR2 FQNEAQ. The CDR3 is 15 amino acids. V shed 1 base and J 10 bases; nucleotides not matched to a gene: 8. The CDR3 sequence: CASSLDAGGPQEQFF. The CDR3 DNA follows: TGTGCCAGCAGCTTAGACGCGGGGGGGCCCCAGGAGCAGTTCTTC.

A remark on this clonotype: Since a much larger clone is just one base distant, this may be a read error. CDR3 region: CASSYSGDSYNGQFF. The CDR3 nucleotides are TGCGCCAGCAGCTACTCAGGGGACTCCTACAATGGGCAGTTCTTC. J is TRBJ2-1 and V is TRBV5-1, with D perhaps matching TRBD1 or TRBD2 (6 bases each). CDR1 is SGHRS, CDR2 YFSETQ, per germline. The CDR3 sequence is 15 residues long.

The CDR3 DNA is TGCAGTGCTAGAGATCACAGGGGTGAGCAGTTCTTC. Its translation: CSARDHRGEQFF. The chain links TRBV20-1 to TRBJ2-1, with 7 bases matching TRBD1. V lost 0 bases to trimming and J lost 9 bases; unmatched junction nucleotides: 2. This CDR3 is built from 12 residues. CDR1 and CDR2 from the germline V gene are DFQATT and SNEGSKA (reference sequence).

This sequence joins TRBV20-1 and TRBJ2-7; D unresolved. Germline V gene sequence: CDR1 DFQATT, CDR2 SNEGSKA (reference sequence). The V end was cut by 4 bases, the J end by 6 bases, with 10 bases between. The CDR3 totals 11 residues. Written as DNA, the CDR3 is TGCAGTGCTATTTCAGGCGTCGAGCAGTACTTC. It yields the protein CSAISGVEQYF.

This clonotype has only a few counts. This rearrangement joins TRBV21-1 to TRBJ2-1. TRBV21-1 is termed a pseudogene. The CDR3 extends over 15 amino acids. CDR3 in DNA: TGTGCCAGCAGCAAAAGCCTAGCGTCCTACAATGAGCAGTTCTTC. This codes for CASSKSLASYNEQFF.

At least ten counts were recorded for this clonotype. This chain uses TRBV7-2 with TRBJ2-5; D perhaps matches TRBD2 (6 bases). The V and J ends lost 7 bases and 2 bases respectively, with 14 bases between them. The CDR3 is made up of 14 amino acids. The germline V gene encodes CDR1 SGHTA and CDR2 FQGNSA. CDR3 nucleotide sequence: TGTGCCAGCACCCCGTGGAGGGATCAAGAGACCCAGTACTTC. Its protein product is CASTPWRDQETQYF.

This chain connects TRBV5-1 to TRBJ2-5, with a weak D call TRBD2 (7 bases). Germline V lookup: CDR1 SGHRS, CDR2 YFSETQ. The germline V and J ends were trimmed by 1 base and 4 bases, with 17 bases remaining between them. The CDR3 contains 16 residues. The chain's CDR3 is CASSLMSAGAGETQYF. For the CDR3, the DNA is TGCGCCAGCAGCTTGATGTCGGCGGGGGCCGGAGAGACCCAGTACTTC.

The rearrangement links TRBV29-1 to TRBJ2-7; 8 nucleotides agree with TRBD1. Losses at the gene ends were 5 bases for V and 0 bases for J; bases not matched to a gene: 3. The CDR3 runs 13 residues. The germline gives CDR1 SQVTM, CDR2 ANQGSEA. DNA for the CDR3: TGCAGCGTTTGGACAGGGAGCTCCTACGAGCAGTACTTC. It specifies CSVWTGSSYEQYF.

This clonotype was seen at least ten times. The chain employs TRBV4-2 and TRBJ2-1; D assignment may be TRBD1 or TRBD2 (6 bases each). The length of the CDR3 is 11 residues. Per germline, CDR1 LGHNA and CDR2 YNFKEQ. The V gene lost 6 bases and the J gene lost 8 bases, with 8 bases spanning the gap. The DNA for the CDR3 is TGTGCCAGCAGGAGGGGGGATGAGCAGTTCTTC. It encodes CASRRGDEQFF.

The chain joins TRBV2 to TRBJ1-1; D is ambiguous. There are 19 residues in the CDR3. CDR1 and CDR2 from the germline V gene are SNHLY and FYNNEI. As DNA, the CDR3 is TGTACCTGCAGCAACACGGGGAGAGTACACAACCTAATGAACACTGAAGCTTTCTTT. Protein: CTCSNTGRVHNLMNTEAFF. The full variable domain, with the rest looked up from reference TRBV2 and TRBJ1-1, is EPEVTQTPSHQVTQMGQEVILRCVPISNHLYFYWYRQILGQKVEFLVSFYNNEISEKSEIFDDQFSVERPDGSNFTLKIRSTKLEDSAMYFCTCSNTGRVHNLMNTEAFFGQGTRLTVV.

This chain links TRBV29-1 with TRBJ2-3; 8 bases are shared with TRBD2. V gave up 6 bases and J gave up 8 bases; unmatched junction bases: 13. The germline V gene has CDR1 SQVTM and CDR2 ANQGSEA. The CDR3 extends over 14 amino acids. The CDR3 loop is CSVLGGGLRGTQYF. DNA for the CDR3: TGCAGCGTGCTTGGCGGGGGGTTACGGGGTACGCAGTATTTT.

The chain combines TRBV28 with TRBJ2-7; D gene uncertain. V dropped 7 bases and J dropped 4 bases, with 14 bases sitting between them. Germline V lookup: CDR1 MDHEN, CDR2 SYDVKM. The CDR3 totals 13 residues. The CDR3 nucleotides are TGTGCCAGCACCCCAGGAAACGAGTACGAGCAGTACTTC. As protein: CASTPGNEYEQYF.

A few counts support this clonotype. The chain carries TRBV20-1 and TRBJ2-1; tentatively, D is TRBD2 (5 bases). The CDR3 totals 15 residues. Germline CDR1 DFQATT, CDR2 SNEGSKA (reference sequence). Trimming removed 1 base at V and 0 bases at J, with 10 bases between. The CDR3, as DNA: TGCAGTGCTAGAGTTGTGGGGAGCTCCTACAATGAGCAGTTCTTC. Amino acid sequence: CSARVVGSSYNEQFF.

The DNA for the CDR3 is TGTGCCAGCAGGCAGCCGCCTGGAAACACCATATATTTT. It is translated as CASRQPPGNTIYF. V usage is TRBV6-1 and J usage is TRBJ1-3, with D unresolved. The CDR3 is 13 amino acids. Germline CDR1 reads MNHNS; CDR2 reads SASEGT. V was shortened by 6 bases and J by 2 bases, with 8 bases between the two germline ends.

The chain has TRBV9 and TRBJ2-3; 9 bases align to TRBD1. CDR1 and CDR2 from the germline V gene are SGDLS and YYNGEE. The CDR3 covers 15 residues. The V gene end was trimmed by 2 bases and the J gene end by 5 bases; junction bases not matched to a gene: 6. The chain's CDR3 is CASSVRDREGDTQYF. In DNA form, the CDR3 reads TGTGCCAGCAGCGTTCGGGACAGGGAGGGAGATACGCAGTATTTT.